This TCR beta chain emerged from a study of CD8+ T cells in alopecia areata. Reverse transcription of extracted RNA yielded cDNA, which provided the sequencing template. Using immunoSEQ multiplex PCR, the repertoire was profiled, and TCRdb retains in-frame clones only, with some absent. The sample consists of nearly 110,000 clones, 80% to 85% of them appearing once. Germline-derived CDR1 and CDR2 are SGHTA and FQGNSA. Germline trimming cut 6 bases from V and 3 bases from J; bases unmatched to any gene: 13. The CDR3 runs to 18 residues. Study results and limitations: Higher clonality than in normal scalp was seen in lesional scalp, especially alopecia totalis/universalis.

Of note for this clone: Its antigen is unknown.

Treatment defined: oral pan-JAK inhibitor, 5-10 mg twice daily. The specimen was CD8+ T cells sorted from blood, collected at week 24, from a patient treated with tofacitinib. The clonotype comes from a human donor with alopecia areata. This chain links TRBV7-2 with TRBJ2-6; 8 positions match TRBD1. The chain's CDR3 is CASRGEGQVRDGANVLTF. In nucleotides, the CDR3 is TGTGCCAGCAGAGGTGAGGGACAGGTTCGAGATGGGGCCAACGTCCTGACTTTC.